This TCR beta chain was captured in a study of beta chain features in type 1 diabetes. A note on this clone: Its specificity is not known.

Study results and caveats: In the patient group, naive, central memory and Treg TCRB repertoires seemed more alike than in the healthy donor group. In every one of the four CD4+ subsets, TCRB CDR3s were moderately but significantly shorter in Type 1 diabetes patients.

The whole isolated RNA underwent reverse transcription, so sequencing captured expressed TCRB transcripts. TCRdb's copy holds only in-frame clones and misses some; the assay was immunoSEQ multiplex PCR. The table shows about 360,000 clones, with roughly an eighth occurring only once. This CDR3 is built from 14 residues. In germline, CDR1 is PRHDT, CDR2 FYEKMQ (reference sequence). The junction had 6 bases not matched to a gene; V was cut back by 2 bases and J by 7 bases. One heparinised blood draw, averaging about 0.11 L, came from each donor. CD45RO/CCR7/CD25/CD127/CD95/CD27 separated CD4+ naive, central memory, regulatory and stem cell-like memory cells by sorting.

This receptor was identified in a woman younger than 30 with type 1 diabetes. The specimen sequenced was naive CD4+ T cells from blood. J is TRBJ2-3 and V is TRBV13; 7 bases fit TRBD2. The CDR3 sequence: CASSLRQGGNTQYF. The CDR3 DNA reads TGTGCCAGCAGCTTAAGGCAGGGAGGGAATACGCAGTATTTT.